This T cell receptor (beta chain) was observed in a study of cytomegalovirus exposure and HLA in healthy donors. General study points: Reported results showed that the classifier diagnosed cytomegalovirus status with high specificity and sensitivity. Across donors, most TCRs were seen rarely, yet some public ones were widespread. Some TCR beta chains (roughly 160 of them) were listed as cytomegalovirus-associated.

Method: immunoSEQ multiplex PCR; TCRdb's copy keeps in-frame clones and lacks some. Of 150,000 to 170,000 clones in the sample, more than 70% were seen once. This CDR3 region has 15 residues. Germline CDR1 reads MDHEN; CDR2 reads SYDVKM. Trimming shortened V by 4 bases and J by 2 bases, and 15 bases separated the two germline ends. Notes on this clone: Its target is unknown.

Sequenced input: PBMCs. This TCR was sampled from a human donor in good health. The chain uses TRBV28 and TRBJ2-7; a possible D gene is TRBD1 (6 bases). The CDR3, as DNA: TGTGCCAGCAGTTGGGTCCAGGGGAGTGCCTACGAGCAGTACTTC. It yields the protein CASSWVQGSAYEQYF. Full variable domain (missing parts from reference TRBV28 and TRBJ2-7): DVKVTQSSRYLVKRTGEKVFLECVQDMDHENMFWYRQDPGLGLRLIYFSYDVKMKEKGDIPEGYSVSREKKERFSLILESASTNQTSMYLCASSWVQGSAYEQYFGPGTRLTVT.